This T cell receptor (beta chain) was found in a study of cytomegalovirus exposure and HLA in healthy donors. Points from the study as a whole: What TCR beta sequences reportedly achieved was accurate prediction of HLA-A and HLA-B alleles in most subjects. Most of the TCR beta V segments (in an earlier analysis) were productive either about 87% or about 30% of the time. The investigators catalogued 164 TCR beta chains as cytomegalovirus-associated. Donors were assumed by presence/absence analyses to have roughly uniform sequencing depth.

The PCR had 60 Vbeta and 13 Jbeta primers. Clones were read by immunoSEQ multiplex PCR, and TCRdb kept only the in-frame ones, dropping some. The sample includes some 200,000 clones. Worth noting for this clone: The antigen is undetermined.

Germline V CDR1 and CDR2: SGHRS, YFSETQ. The CDR3 is made up of 15 amino acids. V gave up 4 bases and J gave up 2 bases; unmatched junction bases: 4. The V and J genes are TRBV5-1 and TRBJ2-3, with TRBD1 identical over 10 bases. Material for sequencing was PBMCs. The TCR originated in a boy younger than 18 in good health and CMV-seronegative. The CDR3 nucleotides read TGCGCCAGCAGCCCGGGGACAGGGGCCACAGATACGCAGTATTTT. As protein: CASSPGTGATDTQYF. Using reference TRBV5-1 and TRBJ2-3 for the parts outside the CDR3, the full variable domain is KAGVTQTPRYLIKTRGQQVTLSCSPISGHRSVSWYQQTPGQGLQFLFEYFSETQRNKGNFPGRFSGRQFSNSRSEMNVSTLELGDSALYLCASSPGTGATDTQYFGPGTRLTVL.